This T cell receptor (beta chain) was documented in a study of metastatic and nonmetastatic thyroid tumors. CDR1 is SQVTM and CDR2 is ANQGSEA in the germline V gene. CDR3 length: 12 amino acids. With 4 bases removed from V and 5 bases from J, the gap between germline ends came to 11 bases. This clone has a count of ten or more. Its antigen remains unknown. As handled by the study authors: Clinicopathological groups supplied CDR3 differences that were used to build a distant-metastasis classifier for papillary thyroid cancer. TCRdb re-analyzed the PCR reads using MiXCR. What appears here as the V and J calls and clone size reflects TCRdb's work, not the paper's. The sample includes about 13,000 clones, more than 20% of them seen just once. General study findings and limits: Significantly higher TCR beta diversity was reportedly seen in malignant thyroid tumors than benign nodules, in blood and tumor.

No treatment had been given to any patient before thyroid surgery. The source of this sequence is a male donor with papillary thyroid cancer or a benign thyroid nodule (not recorded which). Some clones in this sample may be carry-over from other donors' samples. The sequenced sample was blood. The V and J genes are TRBV29-1 and TRBJ1-2; TRBD1 might be the D (5 bases). The DNA of the CDR3 is TGCAGCGTTGCGGGGGAGTCATATGGCTACACCTTC. Its protein is CSVAGESYGYTF.